The 5 T cell receptor beta chains below all came from one sample that was sequenced in a study of CD8+CD57+ T cells in acquired aplastic anemia. The template used for profiling TCR beta VDJ and CDR3 was genomic DNA. TCRdb redid the calling of the reads with MiXCR, one entry per CDR3 protein. The top ten clones hold less than 25% of a sample with 35,000 to 45,000 distinct CDR3 sequences, 65% to 70% of them seen once. Sample: sorted CD4+, CD8+, or CD8+CD57+ T cells (not recorded which) from PBMCs. The receptors were sampled from a human donor in good health, serving as a control.

The rearrangement links TRBV20-1 to TRBJ2-3, with 12 bases identical to TRBD2. CDR1 is DFQATT and CDR2 is SNEGSKA in the germline V gene (reference sequence). The CDR3 length is 15 residues. With 1 base clipped from V and 1 base from J, the junction kept 0 bases outside the gene matches. CDR3 amino acids: CSARGLAGGTDTQYF. The CDR3 region has the DNA TGCAGTGCTAGAGGACTAGCGGGGGGCACAGATACGCAGTATTTT.

V and J are TRBV12-3 or TRBV12-4 and TRBJ2-7; tentative D call: TRBD1 (6 bases). Trimming cost V 0 bases and J 4 bases, with 10 bases left between them. There are 14 residues in the CDR3. The CDR3 loop reads CASSLAGTPYEQYF. The CDR3 DNA sequence: TGTGCCAGCAGTTTAGCCGGGACACCGTACGAGCAGTACTTC.

This clonotype has at least ten counts. The gene calls are TRBV4-3 and TRBJ2-3, with D perhaps assigned TRBD1 or TRBD2 (5 bases each). Per the germline V gene, CDR1 is LGHNA and CDR2 is YSLEER. The CDR3 extends over 18 amino acids. V shed 3 bases and J shed 0 bases, with 19 bases lying between them. CDR3 in DNA: TGCGCCAGCAGCCAGGGGCCTTGGTCGGGGAGAAGCACAGATACGCAGTATTTT. This codes for CASSQGPWSGRSTDTQYF.

This clonotype was detected only a few times. As the CDR3 is not closed by the conserved phenylalanine or tryptophan, this likely results from a read error. This rearrangement joins TRBV20-1 to TRBJ2-7; a weak D match, TRBD2 (5 bases). This CDR3 region has 12 residues. Deletions cut 6 bases from V and 2 bases from J, with 11 bases between. Looked up from germline, CDR1 is DFQATT and CDR2 is SNEGSKA (reference sequence). CDR3 protein: CSATNGTYEQYL. DNA for the CDR3: TGCAGTGCAACCAACGGGACCTACGAGCAGTACCTC.

The V and J genes are TRBV15 and TRBJ2-7; 7 bases agree with TRBD2. This CDR3 is 14 amino acids long. Germline-derived CDR1 and CDR2 are LNHNV and YYDKDF (reference sequence). V was clipped by 0 bases and J by 3 bases; unmatched bases: 2. Here the CDR3 DNA reads TGTGCCACCAGCAGAGAAGGCGGGAGCTACGAGCAGTACTTC. Its translation is CATSREGGSYEQYF.